The entry that follows covers one T cell receptor (beta chain) sequence. What it recognizes is unknown. The sample comes from a study of CD8 T cells in ankylosing spondylitis. Library preparation for TCR beta used quantitative 5'-RACE with molecular barcodes. TCRdb ran MiXCR on the 5' RACE reads and lists one entry per CDR3 protein. The table lists approximately 300,000 distinct CDR3 sequences, less than 25% of them singletons. Study-wide results and limits: According to the report, clones linked to the disease were significantly enriched in matched synovial fluid samples taken from ankylosing spondylitis patients.

This sequence was found in a female donor with ankylosing spondylitis or in good health (not recorded which). The sample consisted of blood, either unsorted or a sorted T cell fraction (not recorded which).

The CDR3 reads CSAGTATNYGYTF. CDR3 sequence (DNA): TGCAGTGCTGGGACAGCTACTAACTATGGCTACACCTTC. The chain combines TRBV20-1 with TRBJ1-2; 7 bases fit TRBD1. V gave up 5 bases and J gave up 0 bases; unmatched junction bases: 3. The CDR3 sequence is 13 residues long. In germline, CDR1 is DFQATT, CDR2 SNEGSKA (reference sequence).